Described below is a single TCR beta chain sequence and its context. The target antigen is unknown. Primers: 60 Vbeta forward and 13 Jbeta reverse. Clones were sequenced by immunoSEQ multiplex PCR, and TCRdb holds only the in-frame ones, with some missing. The data hold some 110,000 clones, with approximately 73% observed a single time. The data stem from a study of cytomegalovirus exposure and HLA in healthy donors. Points from the study as a whole: The number of N-insertions in an Asian-associated ancestry cluster was reportedly below the 666-donor mean in a later analysis.

The CDR3 totals 19 residues. Deletions cut 0 bases from V and 2 bases from J, with 18 bases between. Germline V CDR1 and CDR2: SGHDT, YYEEEE. The sample comprised PBMCs. The chain carries TRBV5-6 and TRBJ2-6; D might be TRBD1 (5 bases). The sequence came from a man in his sixties in good health and CMV-seropositive. The CDR3 nucleotides are TGTGCCAGCAGCTTGGATCCCAGGGTTAGAGTGGCTGGGGCCAACGTCCTGACTTTC. Its protein is CASSLDPRVRVAGANVLTF.